The clone carrying this T cell receptor beta chain was seen ten or more times. Its antigen is as yet unknown. The TCR beta CDR3 regions underwent amplification using RNA transcripts as the source. TCR CDR3 regions were first amplified by RT-PCR with HTBI primers. TCRdb reprocessed the multiplex PCR reads with MiXCR, giving one entry per CDR3 protein. The table has some 210,000 distinct CDR3 sequences, under 20% seen once. The ends lost 2 bases at V and 5 bases at J; junction bases unmatched: 2. The CDR3 sequence is 13 residues long. Per germline, CDR1 MNHEY and CDR2 SVGEGT. The sample originates from a study of T cells in Graves' hyperthyroidism and ophthalmopathy. Regarding the study as a whole: The majority of expanded thyroid clonotypes above 0.001 also appeared in blood. Model predictions of ophthalmopathy came a median 6.5 months before onset.

Researchers defined stable Graves' hyperthyroidism as no ophthalmopathy progression within 18 months. The sequence derives from a man aged 50-60 years with Graves' hyperthyroidism. Sequencing was done on a sample of blood. J is TRBJ2-7 and V is TRBV6-2 or TRBV6-3, with 8 bases lining up with TRBD2. DNA for the CDR3: TGTGCCAGCAGTTACCCAGCGGGAGACGAGCAGTACTTC. Its translation is CASSYPAGDEQYF.